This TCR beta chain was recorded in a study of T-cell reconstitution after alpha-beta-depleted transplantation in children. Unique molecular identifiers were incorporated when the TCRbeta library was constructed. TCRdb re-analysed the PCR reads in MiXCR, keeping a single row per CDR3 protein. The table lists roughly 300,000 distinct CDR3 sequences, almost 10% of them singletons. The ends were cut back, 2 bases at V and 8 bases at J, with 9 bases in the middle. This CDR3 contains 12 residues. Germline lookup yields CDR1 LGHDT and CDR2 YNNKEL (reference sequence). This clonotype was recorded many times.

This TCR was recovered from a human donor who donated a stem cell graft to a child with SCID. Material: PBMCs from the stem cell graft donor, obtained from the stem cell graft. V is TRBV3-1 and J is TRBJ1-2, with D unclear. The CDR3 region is CASSQQVFGYTF. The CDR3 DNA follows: TGTGCCAGCAGCCAACAGGTCTTCGGCTACACCTTC.